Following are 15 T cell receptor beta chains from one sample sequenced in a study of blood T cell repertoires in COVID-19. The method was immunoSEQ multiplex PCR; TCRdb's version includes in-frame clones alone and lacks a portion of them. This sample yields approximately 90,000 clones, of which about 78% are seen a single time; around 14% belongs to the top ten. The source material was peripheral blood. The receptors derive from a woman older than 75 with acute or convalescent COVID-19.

The CDR3: CASSPMTGGPGGYTF. In nucleotides, the CDR3 is TGTGCCAGCAGCCCGATGACAGGGGGGCCAGGAGGCTACACCTTC. The V and J genes are TRBV3-1 (or the pseudogene TRBV3-2) and TRBJ1-2, with 9 bases identical to TRBD1. From germline, CDR1 is LGHDT and CDR2 YNNKEL (reference sequence). Trimming took 4 bases from V and 8 from J; bases not matched to a gene: 11. CDR3 length: 15 amino acids.

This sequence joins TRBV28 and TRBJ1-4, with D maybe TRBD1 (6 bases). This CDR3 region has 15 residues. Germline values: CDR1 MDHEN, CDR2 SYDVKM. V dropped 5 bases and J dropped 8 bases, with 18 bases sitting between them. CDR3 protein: CASSQQGFGEEKLFF. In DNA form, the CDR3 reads TGTGCCAGCAGTCAACAGGGTTTTGGAGAAGAAAAACTGTTTTTT.

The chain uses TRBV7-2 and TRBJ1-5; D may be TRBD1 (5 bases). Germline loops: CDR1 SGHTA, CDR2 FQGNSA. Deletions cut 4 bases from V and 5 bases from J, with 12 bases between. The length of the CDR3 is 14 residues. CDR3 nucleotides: TGTGCCAGCAGCTCCCCGGGGGGTCATCAGCCCCAGCATTTT. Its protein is CASSSPGGHQPQHF.

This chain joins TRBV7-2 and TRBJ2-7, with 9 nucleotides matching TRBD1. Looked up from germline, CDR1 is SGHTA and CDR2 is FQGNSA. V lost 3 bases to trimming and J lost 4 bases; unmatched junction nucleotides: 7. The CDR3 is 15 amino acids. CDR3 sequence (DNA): TGTGCCAGCAGCTTGGACAGGGGTGTAGGTTACGAGCAGTACTTC. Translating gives CASSLDRGVGYEQYF.

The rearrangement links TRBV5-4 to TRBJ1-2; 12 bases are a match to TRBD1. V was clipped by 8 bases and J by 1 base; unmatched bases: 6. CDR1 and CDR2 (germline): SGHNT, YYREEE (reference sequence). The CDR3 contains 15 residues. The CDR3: CASGDRGRLNYGYTF. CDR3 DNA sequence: TGTGCCAGTGGGGACAGGGGGCGTCTTAACTATGGCTACACCTTC.

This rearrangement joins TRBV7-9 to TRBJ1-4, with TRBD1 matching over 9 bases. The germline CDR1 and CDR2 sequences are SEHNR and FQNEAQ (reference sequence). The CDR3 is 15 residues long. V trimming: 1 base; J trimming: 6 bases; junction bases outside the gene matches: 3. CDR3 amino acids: CASSLGRQGDEKLFF. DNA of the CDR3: TGTGCCAGCAGCTTAGGCAGACAGGGGGATGAAAAACTGTTTTTT.

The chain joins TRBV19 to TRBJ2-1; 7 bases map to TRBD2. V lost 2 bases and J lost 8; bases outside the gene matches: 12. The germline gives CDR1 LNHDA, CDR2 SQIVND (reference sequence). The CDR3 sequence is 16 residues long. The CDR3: CASSIPVGGTMDEQFF. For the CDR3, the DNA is TGTGCCAGTAGTATACCCGTCGGGGGGACGATGGATGAGCAGTTCTTC.

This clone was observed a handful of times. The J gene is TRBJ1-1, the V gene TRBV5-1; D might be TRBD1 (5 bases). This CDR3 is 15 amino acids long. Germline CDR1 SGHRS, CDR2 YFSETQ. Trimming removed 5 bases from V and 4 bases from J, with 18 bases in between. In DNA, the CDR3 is TGCGCCAGCAGATTCGACGGGACTAAAGGCACTGAAGCTTTCTTT. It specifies CASRFDGTKGTEAFF.

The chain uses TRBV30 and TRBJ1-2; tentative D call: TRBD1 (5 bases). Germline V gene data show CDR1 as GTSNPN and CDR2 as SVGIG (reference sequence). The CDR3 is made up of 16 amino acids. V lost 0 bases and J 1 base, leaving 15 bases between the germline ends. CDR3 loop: CAWSVPGVPLNYGYTF. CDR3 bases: TGTGCCTGGAGTGTACCGGGGGTCCCGCTTAACTATGGCTACACCTTC.

The chain's CDR3 is CASSQDTSGGSQETQYF. The DNA for the CDR3 is TGCGCCAGCAGCCAAGATACGAGCGGGGGGAGCCAAGAGACCCAGTACTTC. The chain couples TRBV4-1 to TRBJ2-5; TRBD2 matches 9 bases. Per the germline V gene, CDR1 is MGHRA and CDR2 is YSYEKL. CDR3 length: 17 amino acids. The V and J ends lost 0 bases and 1 base, in that order; junction bases with no gene match: 6.

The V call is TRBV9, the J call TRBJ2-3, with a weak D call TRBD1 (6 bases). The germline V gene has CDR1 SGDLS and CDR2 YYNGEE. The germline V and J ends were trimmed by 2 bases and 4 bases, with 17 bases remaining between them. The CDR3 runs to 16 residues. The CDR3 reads CASSVTGGQQADTQYF. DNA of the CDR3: TGTGCCAGCAGCGTGACAGGTGGACAGCAGGCAGATACGCAGTATTTT. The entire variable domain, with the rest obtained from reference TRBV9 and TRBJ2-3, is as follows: DSGVTQTPKHLITATGQRVTLRCSPRSGDLSVYWYQQSLDQGLQFLIQYYNGEERAKGNILERFSAQQFPDLHSELNLSSLELGDSALYFCASSVTGGQQADTQYFGPGTRLTVL.

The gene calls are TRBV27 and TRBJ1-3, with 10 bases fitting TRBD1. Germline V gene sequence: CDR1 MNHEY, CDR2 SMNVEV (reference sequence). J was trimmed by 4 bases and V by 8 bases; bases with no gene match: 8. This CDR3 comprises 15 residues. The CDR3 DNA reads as TGTGCCAGCTCCGGGACAGGGGTAGTGGGAAACACCATATATTTT. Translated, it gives CASSGTGVVGNTIYF.

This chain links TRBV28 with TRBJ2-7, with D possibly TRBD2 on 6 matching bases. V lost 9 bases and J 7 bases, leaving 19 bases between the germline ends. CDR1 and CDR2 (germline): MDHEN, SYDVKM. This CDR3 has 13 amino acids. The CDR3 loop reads CASRRDPSGEQYF. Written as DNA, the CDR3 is TGTGCCAGTCGGAGGGACCCGTCCGGTGAGCAGTACTTC.

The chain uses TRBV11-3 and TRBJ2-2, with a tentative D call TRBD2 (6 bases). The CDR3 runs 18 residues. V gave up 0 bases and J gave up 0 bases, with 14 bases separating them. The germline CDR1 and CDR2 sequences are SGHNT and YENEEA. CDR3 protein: CASSLDPSRGSNTGELFF. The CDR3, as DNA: TGTGCCAGCAGCTTAGATCCCTCCCGGGGGTCGAACACCGGGGAGCTGTTTTTT.

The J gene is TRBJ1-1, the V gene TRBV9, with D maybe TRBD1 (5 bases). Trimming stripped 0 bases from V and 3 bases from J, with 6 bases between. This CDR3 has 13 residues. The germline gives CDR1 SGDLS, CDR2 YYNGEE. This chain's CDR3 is CASSVAGYTEAFF. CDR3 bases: TGTGCCAGCAGCGTAGCAGGGTACACTGAAGCTTTCTTT.